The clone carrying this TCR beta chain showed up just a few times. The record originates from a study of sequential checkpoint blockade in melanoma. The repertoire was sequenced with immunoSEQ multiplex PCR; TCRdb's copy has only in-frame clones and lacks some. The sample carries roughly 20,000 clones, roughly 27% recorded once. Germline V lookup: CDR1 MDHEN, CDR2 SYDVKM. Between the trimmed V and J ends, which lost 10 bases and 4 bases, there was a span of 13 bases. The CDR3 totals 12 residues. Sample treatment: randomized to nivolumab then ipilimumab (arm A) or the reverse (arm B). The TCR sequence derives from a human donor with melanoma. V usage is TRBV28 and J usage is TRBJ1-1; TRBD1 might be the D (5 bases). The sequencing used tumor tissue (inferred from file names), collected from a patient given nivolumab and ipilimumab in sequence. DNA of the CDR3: TGTGCCATCCGCACAGGAGGCACTGAAGCTTTCTTT. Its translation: CAIRTGGTEAFF.